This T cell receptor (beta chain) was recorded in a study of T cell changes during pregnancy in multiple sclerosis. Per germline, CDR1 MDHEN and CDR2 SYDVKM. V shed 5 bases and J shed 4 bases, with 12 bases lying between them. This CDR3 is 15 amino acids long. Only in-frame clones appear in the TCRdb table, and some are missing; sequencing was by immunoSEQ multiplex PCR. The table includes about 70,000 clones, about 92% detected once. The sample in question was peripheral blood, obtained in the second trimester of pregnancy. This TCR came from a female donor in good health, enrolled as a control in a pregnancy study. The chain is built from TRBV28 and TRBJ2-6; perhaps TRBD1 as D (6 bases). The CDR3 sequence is CASSGTGTGANVLTF. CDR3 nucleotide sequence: TGTGCCAGCAGTGGCACAGGGACCGGGGCCAACGTCCTGACTTTC.